The entry that follows covers one TCR beta chain sequence. Its cognate antigen is unknown. This entry belongs to a study of OX40 agonist ivuxolimab in advanced cancers. Study-level results: The investigators did not determine what antigen specificity the expanded peripheral T cells had. Compared with others, partial responders at 0.1-3.0 mg/kg displayed clonal expansion among the lowest.

Libraries were prepared by immunoSEQ multiplex PCR; TCRdb keeps only in-frame clonotypes and omits some of them. The data contain under 40,000 clones, approximately 89% of them singletons. The material sequenced was CD4+ or CD8+ T cells sorted from blood, taken in a trial of the OX40 agonist ivuxolimab. This TCR was sampled from an adult with an advanced solid tumor such as melanoma, head and neck, liver or kidney cancer.

CDR3 in DNA: TGTGCCAGCAGCTTAGCGTTAAACGATGAGCAGTTCTTC. It specifies CASSLALNDEQFF. The chain recombines TRBV7-8 with TRBJ2-1; no clear D. V shed 0 bases and J shed 8 bases, with 8 bases lying between them. The CDR3 spans 13 residues. Per the germline V gene, CDR1 is SGHVS and CDR2 is FQNEAQ.